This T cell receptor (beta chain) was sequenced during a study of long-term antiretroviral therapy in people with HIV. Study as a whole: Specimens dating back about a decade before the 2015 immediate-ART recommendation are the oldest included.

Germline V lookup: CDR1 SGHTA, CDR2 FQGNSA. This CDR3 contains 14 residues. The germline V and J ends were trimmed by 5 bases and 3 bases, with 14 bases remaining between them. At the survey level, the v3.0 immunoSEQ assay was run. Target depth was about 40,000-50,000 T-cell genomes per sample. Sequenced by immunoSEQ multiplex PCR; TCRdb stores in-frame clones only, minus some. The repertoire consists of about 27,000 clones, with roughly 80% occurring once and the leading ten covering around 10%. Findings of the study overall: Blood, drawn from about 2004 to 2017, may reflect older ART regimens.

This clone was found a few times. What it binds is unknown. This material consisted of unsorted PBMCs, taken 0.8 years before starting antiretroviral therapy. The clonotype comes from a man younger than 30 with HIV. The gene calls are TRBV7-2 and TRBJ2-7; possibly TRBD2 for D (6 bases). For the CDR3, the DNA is TGTGCCAGCAGCCCTTGGGGACTTATCTACGAGCAGTACTTC. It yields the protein CASSPWGLIYEQYF.